This note documents a single TCR beta chain sequence. Its antigen is unidentified. The sample comes from a study of early T cells in non-severe SARS-CoV-2 infection. Study-level information: Investigators sequenced bulk RNA drawn from unsorted whole blood, and chains remained unpaired.

Germline CDR1 LGHDT, CDR2 YNNKEL (reference sequence). V trimming: 1 base; J trimming: 8 bases; junction bases outside the gene matches: 9. This CDR3 is 15 amino acids long. The study, taken as a whole, reports: Anti-spike CD8 specificities were favored by VDJdb matching, whose results missed private and CD4 specificities.

Individual cDNA molecules were tagged with unique molecular identifiers, the study reported. TCRdb re-derived calls from the 5' RACE reads in MiXCR, one entry per CDR3 protein. The sample has approximately 70,000 distinct CDR3 sequences, approximately 5% seen once. The source of this sequence is an adult who was a healthcare worker with PCR-confirmed SARS-CoV-2 infection or an uninfected control (not recorded which). The J gene is TRBJ2-3, the V gene TRBV3-1, with 7 bases matching TRBD2. Sequenced here: whole blood, sampled at baseline. CDR3 sequence (DNA): TGTGCCAGCAGCCAAGTGCTAGCGGTTGTGGGTACGCAGTATTTT. Its protein product is CASSQVLAVVGTQYF.